One sample yielded the 3 T cell receptor beta chains listed below, sequenced in a study of OX40 agonist ivuxolimab in advanced cancers. TCRdb keeps only in-frame clones here, not all; method: immunoSEQ multiplex PCR. The sample lists 50,000 or so clones; more than 70% were seen once. Source: CD4+ or CD8+ T cells sorted from blood, taken in a trial of the OX40 agonist ivuxolimab. Receptors were obtained from an adult with an advanced solid tumor such as melanoma, head and neck, liver or kidney cancer.

The DNA of the CDR3 is TGTGCCAGCAGCCCCCGACTAGCGAAGAACACCGGGGAGCTGTTTTTT. As protein: CASSPRLAKNTGELFF. The chain recombines TRBV7-9 with TRBJ2-2; TRBD2 matches at 8 bases. Germline-derived CDR1 and CDR2 are SEHNR and FQNEAQ (reference sequence). The length of the CDR3 is 16 residues. Trimming cost V 5 bases and J 1 base; bases outside gene matches: 6. Supplemented by reference TRBV7-9 and TRBJ2-2, the full variable domain reads DTGVSQNPRHKITKRGQNVTFRCDPISEHNRLYWYRQTLGQGPEFLTYFQNEAQLEKSRLLSDRFSAERPKGSFSTLEIQRTEQGDSAMYLCASSPRLAKNTGELFFGEGSRLTVL.

CDR3 sequence (DNA): TGTGCCAGCACAACCGGGACAGGGGATTACACTGAAGCTTTCTTT. As protein: CASTTGTGDYTEAFF. The chain has TRBV27 and TRBJ1-1; 10 bases map to TRBD1. V was pared by 7 bases and J by 3 bases, with 8 bases of the junction left unmatched. The CDR3 is 15 amino acids. Germline V gene data show CDR1 as MNHEY and CDR2 as SMNVEV (reference sequence).

This clone was detected once. CDR3 sequence (DNA): TGCGCCAGCAGCCATAATGAGGGCACCGGGGAGCTGTTTTTT. Translated, it gives CASSHNEGTGELFF. The rearrangement links TRBV4-1 to TRBJ2-2; tentative D call: TRBD2 (5 bases). CDR1 MGHRA and CDR2 YSYEKL come from the germline V gene. The CDR3 totals 14 residues. V shed 3 bases and J shed 4 bases, with 9 bases lying between them.